The 29 T cell receptor beta chains reported below all come from one sample, sequenced in a study of cytomegalovirus exposure and HLA in healthy donors. PCR involved 60 Vbeta and 13 Jbeta primers. Data came from immunoSEQ multiplex PCR; TCRdb stores just in-frame clones and leaves some out. The sample table sets out about 160,000 clones. The sequenced material came from PBMCs. The receptors derive from a man younger than 45 in good health and CMV-seronegative.

The rearrangement links TRBV2 to TRBJ2-5; 8 bases are a match to TRBD1. There are 14 residues in the CDR3. With V trimmed by 6 bases and J by 5 bases, 8 bases remained unmatched. The germline V gene has CDR1 SNHLY and CDR2 FYNNEI. The CDR3 is CASRETGVGETQYF. CDR3 bases: TGTGCCAGCAGAGAGACAGGGGTCGGTGAGACCCAGTACTTC.

V gene TRBV28 combines with J gene TRBJ1-2; weak D call: TRBD1 (5 bases). The germline CDR1 and CDR2 sequences are MDHEN and SYDVKM. V was cut by 9 bases and J by 3 bases, with 11 bases left in between. The CDR3 covers 12 residues. The CDR3 sequence: CASVQGDYGYTF. The CDR3 DNA follows: TGTGCCAGTGTCCAGGGTGACTATGGCTACACCTTC.

The chain combines TRBV11-2 with TRBJ1-2; TRBD1 matches at 7 bases. V shed 5 bases and J 5 bases; nucleotides not matched to a gene: 5. CDR1 and CDR2 (germline): SGHAT, FQNNGV. CDR3 length equals 13 residues. CDR3 protein: CASSPTGLYGYTF. The CDR3 coding sequence is TGTGCCAGCAGCCCGACAGGGTTATATGGCTACACCTTC.

V is TRBV10-1 and J is TRBJ2-7, with 9 bases identical to TRBD2. The CDR3 has 14 residues. The V gene end was trimmed by 5 bases and the J gene end by 5 bases; junction bases not matched to a gene: 7. Germline lookup yields CDR1 WNHNN and CDR2 SYGVQD (reference sequence). In DNA, the CDR3 is TGCGCCAGCAGTCAAGTAGCGGGAGCGGACGAGCAGTACTTC. Protein product: CASSQVAGADEQYF.

The chain links TRBV6-5 to TRBJ1-6; perhaps TRBD1 as D (5 bases). CDR3 size: 14 residues. V lost 4 bases and J 7 bases, leaving 11 bases between the germline ends. Germline V gene lookup returns CDR1 MNHEY and CDR2 SVGAGI. CDR3 loop: CASSSPRGNSPLHF. Here the CDR3 DNA reads TGTGCCAGCAGTTCCCCTAGGGGAAATTCACCCCTCCACTTT.

The CDR3 DNA sequence: TGCAGCGTTGTTACGAGCTCTGGAAACACCATATATTTT. Its protein product is CSVVTSSGNTIYF. The chain couples TRBV29-1 to TRBJ1-3; D gene uncertain. With 4 bases removed from V and 0 bases from J, the gap between germline ends came to 7 bases. Germline V lookup: CDR1 SQVTM, CDR2 ANQGSEA. This CDR3 region has 13 residues.

The chain links TRBV11-2 to TRBJ2-1; possibly TRBD2 for D (6 bases). The germline CDR1 and CDR2 sequences are SGHAT and FQNNGV. Deletions cut 8 bases from V and 7 bases from J, with 18 bases between. CDR3 length equals 14 residues. The CDR3 region has the DNA TGTGCCAGCGGCTCCACTACCCTAGCGAATGAGCAGTTCTTC. This gives the protein CASGSTTLANEQFF. The variable domain in full, with the rest retrieved from reference TRBV11-2 and TRBJ2-1, is EAGVAQSPRYKIIEKRQSVAFWCNPISGHATLYWYQQILGQGPKLLIQFQNNGVVDDSQLPKDRFSAERLKGVDSTLKIQPAKLEDSAVYLCASGSTTLANEQFFGPGTRLTVL.

This chain joins TRBV4-1 and TRBJ1-1, with D possibly being TRBD1 (6 bases). The germline CDR1 and CDR2 sequences are MGHRA and YSYEKL. This CDR3 comprises 14 residues. Between the trimmed V and J ends, which lost 1 base and 7 bases, there was a span of 13 bases. The CDR3 loop reads CASSQVNRAVEAFF. In DNA, the CDR3 is TGCGCCAGCAGCCAAGTTAACAGGGCCGTTGAAGCTTTCTTT.

The rearrangement uses TRBV10-3 and TRBJ1-5; maybe TRBD1 (5 bases). V lost 0 bases and J lost 6, with 15 bases in between. Germline V gene sequence: CDR1 ENHRY, CDR2 SYGVKD. CDR3 length: 16 residues. The DNA for the CDR3 is TGTGCCATCAGTGAGTCAGCGGGGGGACGCGTTCAGCCCCAGCATTTT. As protein: CAISESAGGRVQPQHF.

The V and J genes are TRBV28 and TRBJ2-5, with 9 bases lining up with TRBD2. The V gene end was trimmed by 6 bases and the J gene end by 5 bases; junction bases not matched to a gene: 7. Germline V CDR1 and CDR2: MDHEN, SYDVKM. CDR3 length: 14 amino acids. CDR3 amino acids: CASRIAGVRETQYF. The CDR3 DNA reads TGTGCCAGCAGGATAGCGGGAGTCAGGGAGACCCAGTACTTC.

V is TRBV6-1 and J is TRBJ2-1; D is ambiguous. Trimming pared 3 bases from V and 8 bases from J, leaving 20 bases between. Looked up from germline, CDR1 is MNHNS and CDR2 is SASEGT. The CDR3 extends over 16 amino acids. The chain's CDR3 is CASSDSRRQLYDEQFF. In nucleotides, the CDR3 is TGTGCCAGCAGTGATAGCAGAAGGCAGTTATACGATGAGCAGTTCTTC.

The V call is TRBV15, the J call TRBJ2-2; D might be TRBD2 (5 bases). The CDR3 contains 15 residues. The germline V and J ends were trimmed by 5 bases and 4 bases, with 14 bases remaining between them. Germline-derived CDR1 and CDR2 are LNHNV and YYDKDF (reference sequence). CDR3 coding DNA: TGTGCCACCAGCCCAATGAGCCGGGGCACCGGGGAGCTGTTTTTT. Translated: CATSPMSRGTGELFF.

The V gene is TRBV5-1, the J gene TRBJ2-5; the match to TRBD1 covers 8 bases. The CDR3 sequence is 14 residues long. The V gene's germline CDR1 is SGHRS and CDR2 YFSETQ. With V trimmed by 3 bases and J by 5 bases, 6 bases remained unmatched. This CDR3 reads CASSWSGGSETQYF. Here the CDR3 DNA reads TGCGCCAGCAGCTGGTCAGGGGGCTCGGAGACCCAGTACTTC. Combining the CDR3 with reference TRBV5-1 and TRBJ2-5 gives the whole variable domain KAGVTQTPRYLIKTRGQQVTLSCSPISGHRSVSWYQQTPGQGLQFLFEYFSETQRNKGNFPGRFSGRQFSNSRSEMNVSTLELGDSALYLCASSWSGGSETQYFGPGTRLLVL.

The chain recombines TRBV6-5 with TRBJ2-7; 9 bases fit TRBD1. Germline V gene lookup returns CDR1 MNHEY and CDR2 SVGAGI. The length of the CDR3 is 14 residues. V lost 4 bases and J lost 3; bases outside the gene matches: 4. CDR3 nucleotides: TGTGCCAGCAGTTTAGGACAGGGGTTCTACGAGCAGTACTTC. It is translated as CASSLGQGFYEQYF.

The chain couples TRBV29-1 to TRBJ1-2; the D gene is possibly TRBD1 (6 bases). V gave up 7 bases and J gave up 2 bases, with 11 bases separating them. The CDR3 length is 12 residues. Germline CDR1 and CDR2: SQVTM and ANQGSEA. CDR3 nucleotide sequence: TGCAGCGCCATACAGGGCAACTATGGCTACACCTTC. Its protein is CSAIQGNYGYTF.

The chain couples TRBV6-4 to TRBJ2-7, with TRBD2 matching 14 bases. The CDR3 is made up of 15 amino acids. J lost 4 bases, V lost 6 bases, and 5 bases had no gene match. In germline, CDR1 is MRHNA, CDR2 SNTAGT. DNA for the CDR3: TGTGCCAGCAGCCGACTAGCGGGAGGGTCGTACGAGCAGTACTTC. Translating gives CASSRLAGGSYEQYF.

The rearrangement links TRBV5-1 to TRBJ1-6; 8 nucleotides align to TRBD1. Germline loops: CDR1 SGHRS, CDR2 YFSETQ. This CDR3 has 14 amino acids. V gave up 2 bases and J gave up 8 bases; unmatched junction bases: 3. CDR3: CASSLNRGDSPLHF. In nucleotides, the CDR3 is TGCGCCAGCAGCTTAAACAGGGGGGATTCACCCCTCCACTTT.

The chain joins TRBV20-1 to TRBJ2-7, with D perhaps matching TRBD1 (5 bases). This CDR3 is 11 amino acids long. Germline CDR1 and CDR2: DFQATT and SNEGSKA (reference sequence). V was clipped by 4 bases and J by 11 bases, with 15 bases between them. The CDR3 reads CSATRDSRKYF. Written as DNA, the CDR3 is TGCAGTGCTACCCGTGACAGTCGTAAGTACTTC.

The J gene is TRBJ2-1, the V gene TRBV9; no definite D call. V was cut by 0 bases and J by 7 bases, with 14 bases left in between. The CDR3 covers 15 residues. Germline V gives CDR1 SGDLS, CDR2 YYNGEE. Here the CDR3 DNA reads TGTGCCAGCAGCGTAGGAATAGGTATGCGGAATGAGCAGTTCTTC. Protein sequence: CASSVGIGMRNEQFF.

This chain uses TRBV7-2 with TRBJ2-2, with 14 positions matching TRBD2. This CDR3 spans 18 amino acids. Losses at the gene ends were 1 base for V and 1 base for J; bases not matched to a gene: 2. From germline, CDR1 is SGHTA and CDR2 FQGNSA. CDR3 nucleotides: TGTGCCAGCAGCTTAGTCGGACTAGCGGGAGGGAACACCGGGGAGCTGTTTTTT. This sequence encodes CASSLVGLAGGNTGELFF.

The chain links TRBV7-9 to TRBJ2-4, with 9 positions matching TRBD1. Unmatched junction bases numbered 12, after V lost 4 bases and J lost 11 bases. Germline V CDR1 and CDR2: SEHNR, FQNEAQ (reference sequence). This CDR3 contains 15 residues. CDR3 nucleotide sequence: TGTGCCAGCAGCTACGGGACAGGGCACCCAGTGGTTCAGTACTTC. Translated, it gives CASSYGTGHPVVQYF.

The chain is built from TRBV28 and TRBJ1-1; TRBD1 aligns across 9 bases. The CDR3 totals 14 residues. Germline V CDR1 and CDR2: MDHEN, SYDVKM. Losses at the gene ends were 7 bases for V and 7 bases for J; bases not matched to a gene: 10. The CDR3 bases are TGTGCCAGCATTGGGGGACAGGGTCTAGTTGAAGCTTTCTTT. Its protein product is CASIGGQGLVEAFF.

The gene calls are TRBV6-5 and TRBJ1-1, with D tentatively TRBD1 (5 bases). V was clipped by 0 bases and J by 3 bases, with 14 bases between them. The CDR3 length is 16 residues. Per germline, CDR1 MNHEY and CDR2 SVGAGI. CDR3 region: CASSYSGGWGDTEAFF. The DNA for the CDR3 is TGTGCCAGCAGTTACTCGGGGGGTTGGGGAGACACTGAAGCTTTCTTT.

The J gene is TRBJ2-7, the V gene TRBV10-3, with D maybe TRBD1 (7 bases). V was clipped by 4 bases and J by 4 bases, with 17 bases between them. The CDR3 has 15 amino acids. Germline CDR1 is ENHRY and CDR2 is SYGVKD. The CDR3 reads CAISVGKGAGYEQYF. CDR3 nucleotide sequence: TGTGCCATCAGTGTCGGGAAGGGGGCGGGGTACGAGCAGTACTTC.

The chain joins TRBV11-3 to TRBJ2-7; no clear D gene. V lost 5 bases and J lost 3, with 20 bases in between. Germline V gene lookup returns CDR1 SGHNT and CDR2 YENEEA. This CDR3 has 16 residues. DNA for the CDR3: TGTGCCAGCAGCCTGCCGATGGGCCATGGAAACTACGAGCAGTACTTC. It encodes CASSLPMGHGNYEQYF.

V and J are TRBV28 and TRBJ2-3, with TRBD2 identical over 7 bases. V shed 7 bases and J 4 bases; nucleotides not matched to a gene: 5. CDR1 is MDHEN and CDR2 is SYDVKM in the germline V gene. The CDR3 is made up of 13 amino acids. The CDR3 DNA is TGTGCCAGCACTAGCGGCGGCGCAGATACGCAGTATTTT. Translated, it gives CASTSGGADTQYF.

This chain uses TRBV27 with TRBJ2-1; possible D gene TRBD2, 6 bases. Between the trimmed V and J ends, which lost 0 bases and 7 bases, there was a span of 7 bases. CDR3 length: 13 amino acids. CDR1 and CDR2 from the germline V gene are MNHEY and SMNVEV (reference sequence). In nucleotides, the CDR3 is TGTGCCAGCAGTTTATCAAGCGGGAATGAGCAGTTCTTC. Amino acids: CASSLSSGNEQFF.

This chain links TRBV29-1 with TRBJ2-1; D possibly corresponds to TRBD2 (6 bases). This CDR3 spans 13 amino acids. Germline V gene data show CDR1 as SQVTM and CDR2 as ANQGSEA. Trimming left V 6 bases short and J 3 bases short, with 12 bases between. CDR3 DNA: TGCAGCGTCGGGGACTTTTTCTACAATGAGCAGTTCTTC. It translates to CSVGDFFYNEQFF.

The gene calls are TRBV9 and TRBJ2-1, with 11 bases aligning to TRBD2. In germline, CDR1 is SGDLS, CDR2 YYNGEE. This CDR3 spans 15 amino acids. J gave up 10 bases and V 2 bases, and 8 bases lay outside the gene matches. CDR3 DNA sequence: TGTGCCAGCAGCGTCCAGCTAGCGGGAGGTGGGGAGCAGTTCTTC. Protein sequence: CASSVQLAGGGEQFF.